This T cell receptor beta chain was identified during a study of blood T cells in healthy people across ages. Researchers collected about 9.7 milliliters of peripheral blood from every single donor. The CDR3 contains 15 residues. Trimming left V 8 bases short and J 6 bases short, with 20 bases between. The germline CDR1 and CDR2 sequences are WNHNN and SYGVQD (reference sequence). Primers used in a second PCR of about 6 to 11 cycles were a sample-barcoded 5' primer and a J-beta primer mix. Every cDNA molecule carried a tag from a template-switch adaptor bearing 12 random nucleotides. The yield of each sample was at least 2.5 million CDR3-containing paired-end reads. TCRdb used MiXCR to reprocess the 5' RACE reads, holding one entry per CDR3 protein. The table records more than 1 million distinct CDR3 sequences, 40% to 50% of them present only once.

V usage is TRBV10-1 and J usage is TRBJ2-1, with D perhaps matching TRBD2 (6 bases). This clonotype was obtained from a woman aged 55-69 years in good health. Specimen: blood. CDR3 residues: CASGGRRDEINEQFF. The CDR3 DNA sequence: TGCGCCAGCGGCGGTCGGCGGGATGAAATCAATGAGCAGTTCTTC.